This T cell receptor (beta chain) was captured by sequencing in a study of beta chain features in type 1 diabetes. The overall study: Investigators examined 107,917,701 sorted cells across all samples.

V was cut by 6 bases and J by 4 bases, with 5 bases left in between. The CDR3 extends over 11 amino acids. The V gene's germline CDR1 is KGHSH and CDR2 LQKENI. As to this clone: The antigen remains undetermined.

As every portion of the isolated RNA was reverse transcribed, the sequencing read expressed TCRB transcripts. The protocol was immunoSEQ multiplex PCR, while the TCRdb copy is restricted to in-frame clones and leaves out a portion. The sample yields some 150,000 clones, 40% to 60% seen once. Study-level results: Comparison showed that naive, central memory and Treg TCRB repertoires appeared more similar among patients than among healthy donors. Significant though moderate, a shortening of TCRB CDR3s appeared in all four CD4+ subsets of Type 1 diabetes patients. PCR might favor shorter templates, but any such skew would affect patients and controls equally.

This clonotype originated in a man between 18 and 35 years old in good health. Sequencing was carried out using Tregs from blood. The chain links TRBV18 to TRBJ2-3; D gene uncertain. CDR3 in DNA: TGTGCCAGCTCGAGCGCAGATACGCAGTATTTT. This codes for CASSSADTQYF.